This TCR beta chain was obtained from a study of CXCR3-negative and CXCR3-positive naive CD8 T cells. Study conclusions and caveats: Memory, not naive, CXCR3-negative and CXCR3-positive cells differed in TRBV-TRBJ usage. TRB CDR3s were more hydrophobic in CXCR3-positive than in CXCR3-negative naive cells. Diversity proved comparably high across both naive subsets and much lower in memory CD8+ cells.

The CDR3 covers 11 residues. CDR1 and CDR2 from the germline V gene are SGHNT and YYREEE (reference sequence). Libraries were UMI-labeled 5' RACE TRB cDNA. TCRdb derives one entry per CDR3 protein from the 5' RACE reads, leaving out DNA. In all, the sample yields some 130,000 distinct CDR3 sequences. A note on this clonotype: Its antigen is undetermined.

The chain employs TRBV5-4 and TRBJ2-1; lacking DNA, the TRBD2 call made by TCRdb goes unchecked. Sequenced material: naive CXCR3- CD8+ T cells from blood. Stated subset: CD45RO-CCR7+CD27+CD95- naive CD8+ T cells lacking CXCR3 (TNR3-). The sequence came from a human donor in good health. Some clones in this sample may be carry-over from other donors' samples. The CDR3 reads CAGTSGGEQFF. Full variable domain (remainder filled in from reference TRBV5-4 and TRBJ2-1): ETGVTQSPTHLIKTRGQQVTLRCSSQSGHNTVSWYQQALGQGPQFIFQYYREEENGRGNFPPRFSGLQFPNYSSELNVNALELDDSALYLCAGTSGGEQFFGPGTRLTVL.